The clone carrying this T cell receptor beta chain has at least ten counts. Healthy HIV-negative adults with no recent acute infections or vaccinations were recruited as donors. This sample was taken from a study of shared clonotypes between healthy human individuals. Method: immunoSEQ multiplex PCR; TCRdb's copy keeps in-frame clones and lacks some. The repertoire has 950,000 to 1,200,000 clones, 70% to 85% of them found once; the top ten carry roughly 0.9%. The germline gives CDR1 MNHEY, CDR2 SMNVEV (reference sequence). V lost 5 bases and J 2 bases, leaving 13 bases between the germline ends. This CDR3 has 14 residues.

V usage is TRBV27 and J usage is TRBJ2-7; D perhaps matches TRBD1 (6 bases). The sequenced sample consisted of memory CD4+ T cells from PBMCs. This sample's subset: CD45RA-negative fraction. The source is a man aged 18 to 35 in good health. Some clones in this sample may be carry-over from other donors' samples. This CDR3 is CASSTNQGTYEQYF. CDR3 nucleotides: TGTGCCAGCAGTACCAATCAGGGGACCTACGAGCAGTACTTC.